The clone carrying this T cell receptor beta chain was observed once. Its antigen is undetermined. TCRdb's copy holds only in-frame clones and misses some; the assay was immunoSEQ multiplex PCR. The table has about 93,000 clones, approximately 95% seen once; the top ten hold 0.45% to 0.6%. The germline CDR1 and CDR2 sequences are SGDLS and YYNGEE. The V end lost 5 bases, the J end lost 0 bases, and 9 bases lay between the germline ends. The CDR3 has 13 amino acids. These data belong to a study of graft-versus-host responses after intestinal transplantation. The clonotype originates from a human donor who received an intestinal transplant. The sequencing used unstimulated CD8+ T cells sorted from spleen or lymph node cells, collected before intestinal transplant. The chain links TRBV9 to TRBJ2-7; D uncertain. The CDR3 sequence: CASSGSNSYEQYF. For the CDR3, the DNA is TGTGCCAGCAGTGGCTCAAACTCCTACGAGCAGTACTTC.